This T cell receptor beta chain was sequenced for a study of shared clonotypes between healthy human individuals. Study results and limitations: Clonotypes which were not shared had lower generation probabilities than clonotypes that all four donors shared. Investigators expected sequencing depth to affect clonotype sharing among donors.

Worth noting for this clone: Its antigen is unidentified.

The run depth of the assay was deep. Some clones are missing from TCRdb's copy, which holds only in-frame ones; the method was immunoSEQ multiplex PCR. Counted here are 2 million to 2.5 million clones, around 93% occurring once; the ten biggest clones make up about 0.41%. The CDR3 loop spans 15 amino acids. Trimming pared 0 bases from V and 10 bases from J, leaving 15 bases between. In germline, CDR1 is LNHNV, CDR2 YYDKDF (reference sequence). Specimen: naive CD4+ T cells from PBMCs. Indicated subset: CD45RA+ positively selected. This receptor was taken from a man younger than 30 in good health. Some clones in this sample may be carry-over from other donors' samples. The J gene is TRBJ1-4, the V gene TRBV15; the D gene is possibly TRBD1 (5 bases). CDR3: CATSRDQGTAGKLFF. The CDR3 nucleotides are TGTGCCACCAGCAGAGATCAAGGGACCGCGGGAAAACTGTTTTTT.